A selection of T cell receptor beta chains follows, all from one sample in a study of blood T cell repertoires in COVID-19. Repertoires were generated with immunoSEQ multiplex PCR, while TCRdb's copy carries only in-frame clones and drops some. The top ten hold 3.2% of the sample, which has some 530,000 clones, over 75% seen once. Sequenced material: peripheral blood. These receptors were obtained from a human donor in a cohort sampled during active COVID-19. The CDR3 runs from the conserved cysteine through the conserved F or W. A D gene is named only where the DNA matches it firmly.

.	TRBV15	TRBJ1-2	CATSRDYIRGTF
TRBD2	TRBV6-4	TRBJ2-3	CASSVVGTSGGDCTDTQYF
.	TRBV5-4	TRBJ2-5	CASSLGGSTSETQYF
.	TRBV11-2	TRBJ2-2	CASSPTGVANFHGELFF
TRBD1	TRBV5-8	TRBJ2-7	CASSLNGQGASYEQYF
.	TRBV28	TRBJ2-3	CASTTGAGRPGRDTQYF
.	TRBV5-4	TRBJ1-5	CASSEQGDQPQHF
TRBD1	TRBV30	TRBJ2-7	CAWSAYGTGSYEQYF
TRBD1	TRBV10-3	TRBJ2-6	CATAPTGQGGTGANVLTF
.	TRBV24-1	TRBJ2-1	CATSEPKDGGPTFF